These 28 T cell receptor beta chains share one sample of origin, sequenced in a study of OX40 agonist ivuxolimab in advanced cancers. Library method: the immunoSEQ multiplex PCR assay. This is the immuneACCESS table as TCRdb keeps it, with only in-frame sequences that have V and J called. A part of the clones is gone; compared with another copy, unresolved V genes explain less than half, and the rest is unexplained. The sample table shows about 34,000 clones, and roughly four fifths are seen once. Of the sample, roughly 2.5% falls within the top ten clones. The material sequenced was CD4+ or CD8+ T cells sorted from blood, taken in a trial of the OX40 agonist ivuxolimab. These receptors all come from an adult with an advanced solid tumor such as melanoma, head and neck, liver or kidney cancer.

The chain has TRBV2 and TRBJ1-2; the D is unclear. This CDR3 contains 14 residues. The germline V gene has CDR1 SNHLY and CDR2 FYNNEI. With 8 bases removed from V and 5 bases from J, the gap between germline ends came to 18 bases. In DNA, the CDR3 is TGTGCCAGCGTCTTAGGAGGGCCGGGGTATGGCTACACCTTC. Translating it yields CASVLGGPGYGYTF.

The chain has TRBV7-2 and TRBJ2-3, with 8 bases fitting TRBD2. CDR1 SGHTA and CDR2 FQGNSA come from the germline V gene. The CDR3 is 14 residues long. Trimming removed 2 bases from V and 4 bases from J; junction bases left unmatched: 2. The CDR3 coding sequence is TGTGCCAGCAGCTTATCGGGGGGGCCAGATACGCAGTATTTT. This codes for CASSLSGGPDTQYF. The full variable domain, in which reference TRBV7-2 and TRBJ2-3 provide the parts outside the CDR3, is GAGVSQSPSNKVTEKGKDVELRCDPISGHTALYWYRQSLGQGLEFLIYFQGNSAPDKSGLPSDRFSAERTGGSVSTLTIQRTQQEDSAVYLCASSLSGGPDTQYFGPGTRLTVL.

This clone was recorded a few times. The CDR3 sequence is CAWSPPRWDTEAFF. The CDR3, as DNA: TGTGCCTGGAGTCCTCCACGATGGGACACTGAAGCTTTCTTT. The rearrangement uses TRBV30 and TRBJ1-1; D unresolved. With 2 bases removed from V and 3 bases from J, the gap between germline ends came to 13 bases. Germline V lookup: CDR1 GTSNPN, CDR2 SVGIG (reference sequence). The CDR3 has 14 amino acids. The whole variable domain, filled in from reference TRBV30 and TRBJ1-1, reads SQTIHQWPATLVQPVGSPLSLECTVEGTSNPNLYWYRQAAGRGLQLLFYSVGIGQISSEVPQNLSASRPQDRQFILSSKKLLLSDSGFYLCAWSPPRWDTEAFFGQGTRLTVV.

The chain employs TRBV4-3 and TRBJ2-5, with D unclear. V lost 4 bases and J lost 1, with 7 bases in between. CDR1 is LGHNA and CDR2 is YSLEER in the germline V gene. The CDR3 has 13 amino acids. The CDR3 coding sequence is TGCGCCAGCAGCCTTGAGCTCCAAGAGACCCAGTACTTC. It yields the protein CASSLELQETQYF.

V gene TRBV5-4 combines with J gene TRBJ1-2; D is uncertain. The CDR3 has 14 residues. V was trimmed by 6 bases and J by 3 bases, leaving 15 bases between them. Germline CDR1 reads SGHNT; CDR2 reads YYREEE (reference sequence). The CDR3 loop reads CASKFGREDYGYTF. The CDR3 DNA reads TGTGCCAGCAAGTTCGGGAGAGAGGACTATGGCTACACCTTC. The whole variable domain, remainder taken from reference TRBV5-4 and TRBJ1-2, is ETGVTQSPTHLIKTRGQQVTLRCSSQSGHNTVSWYQQALGQGPQFIFQYYREEENGRGNFPPRFSGLQFPNYSSELNVNALELDDSALYLCASKFGREDYGYTFGSGTRLTVV.

The CDR3 loop is CASSLTSGGKGNTEAFF. In nucleotides, the CDR3 is TGTGCCAGCTCACTCACTAGCGGGGGAAAGGGGAACACTGAAGCTTTCTTT. The chain has TRBV18 and TRBJ1-1, with TRBD1 as a possible D gene (5 bases). This CDR3 spans 17 amino acids. V lost 4 bases to trimming and J lost 1 base, with 19 bases between them. The germline gives CDR1 KGHSH, CDR2 LQKENI.

This chain joins TRBV28 and TRBJ2-7, with D unresolved. Trimming pared 2 bases from V and 3 bases from J, leaving 20 bases between. The CDR3 length is 17 residues. Looked up from germline, CDR1 is MDHEN and CDR2 is SYDVKM. In DNA form, the CDR3 reads TGTGCCAGCAGTTTAACCCTACACGGAACATTAATCTACGAGCAGTACTTC. Encoded protein: CASSLTLHGTLIYEQYF.

The chain couples TRBV19 to TRBJ2-2, with D perhaps matching TRBD1 (6 bases). CDR3 length: 15 residues. Germline CDR1 is LNHDA and CDR2 is SQIVND (reference sequence). V was cut by 3 bases and J by 2 bases, with 10 bases left in between. The CDR3 DNA is TGTGCCAGTAGTATCGGACAGCCTAACACCGGGGAGCTGTTTTTT. It is translated as CASSIGQPNTGELFF.

This clone was detected a few times. This chain links TRBV6-5 with TRBJ1-6; D is unresolved. The ends were cut back, 6 bases at V and 9 bases at J, with 12 bases in the middle. Germline values: CDR1 MNHEY, CDR2 SVGAGI. The CDR3 is 13 residues long. CDR3 DNA: TGTGCCAGCAGCCAAGTGACCCTTTCACCCCTCCACTTT. Translated: CASSQVTLSPLHF.

The gene calls are TRBV19 and TRBJ1-2, with a weak D call TRBD1 (6 bases). V lost 6 bases to trimming and J lost 6 bases, with 14 bases between them. This CDR3 region has 13 residues. Germline V gene data show CDR1 as LNHDA and CDR2 as SQIVND (reference sequence). This CDR3 reads CASRAGARDGYTF. CDR3 DNA sequence: TGTGCCAGTAGAGCAGGGGCTCGGGATGGCTACACCTTC.

The chain is built from TRBV2 and TRBJ1-2; tentatively, D is TRBD1 (5 bases). Germline lookup yields CDR1 SNHLY and CDR2 FYNNEI. V was pared by 8 bases and J by 2 bases, with 9 bases between. The CDR3 length is 12 residues. CDR3 in DNA: TGTGCCAGCTCCGGGACGAACTATGGCTACACCTTC. Amino acids: CASSGTNYGYTF. Full variable domain (outside the CDR3, taken from reference TRBV2 and TRBJ1-2): EPEVTQTPSHQVTQMGQEVILRCVPISNHLYFYWYRQILGQKVEFLVSFYNNEISEKSEIFDDQFSVERPDGSNFTLKIRSTKLEDSAMYFCASSGTNYGYTFGSGTRLTVV.

The V and J genes are TRBV5-4 and TRBJ2-2; D tentatively reads TRBD1 or TRBD2 (7 bases each). Trimming took off 4 bases at V and 5 bases at J, with 21 bases between the two ends. CDR1 is SGHNT, CDR2 YYREEE, per germline (reference sequence). The CDR3 has 17 residues. The CDR3 coding sequence is TGTGCCAGCAGCCCGAAAGGGGGCGGGAGAGTAACCGGGGAGCTGTTTTTT. This translates into CASSPKGGGRVTGELFF.

The V gene is TRBV7-3, the J gene TRBJ2-7; 8 bases map to TRBD2. The V and J ends lost 4 bases and 4 bases, in that order; junction bases with no gene match: 9. Germline values: CDR1 SGHTA, CDR2 FQGTGA. The CDR3 covers 15 residues. The CDR3 region has the DNA TGTGCCAGCAGCTCCCGGGGGGGCGGTTCATACGAGCAGTACTTC. This codes for CASSSRGGGSYEQYF.

The rearrangement joins TRBV28 to TRBJ1-2; possible D gene TRBD1, 6 bases. The CDR3 sequence is 14 residues long. In germline, CDR1 is MDHEN, CDR2 SYDVKM. Between the trimmed V and J ends, which lost 5 bases and 7 bases, there was a span of 17 bases. The CDR3 here is CASSTTQGLRGYTF. DNA of the CDR3: TGTGCCAGCAGTACAACCCAGGGGTTGCGTGGCTACACCTTC.

The chain has TRBV11-3 and TRBJ1-6; D is undetermined. This CDR3 has 13 residues. The germline gives CDR1 SGHNT, CDR2 YENEEA. V was cut by 0 bases and J by 10 bases, with 7 bases left in between. This chain's CDR3 is CASSLDGLSPLHF. CDR3 coding DNA: TGTGCCAGCAGCTTAGATGGTCTATCACCCCTCCACTTT.

This chain links TRBV18 with TRBJ2-6, with D possibly being TRBD1 (6 bases). CDR1 and CDR2 from the germline V gene are KGHSH and LQKENI. This CDR3 is built from 17 residues. The ends were cut back, 0 bases at V and 0 bases at J, with 9 bases in the middle. The CDR3 region has the DNA TGTGCCAGCTCACCACCGGGGGCCGTCTCTGGGGCCAACGTCCTGACTTTC. Its translation: CASSPPGAVSGANVLTF. The full variable domain, with the rest looked up from reference TRBV18 and TRBJ2-6, is NAGVMQNPRHLVRRRGQEARLRCSPMKGHSHVYWYRQLPEEGLKFMVYLQKENIIDESGMPKERFSAEFPKEGPSILRIQQVVRGDSAAYFCASSPPGAVSGANVLTFGAGSRLTVL.

This chain joins TRBV18 and TRBJ2-5; D perhaps matches TRBD2 (6 bases). The CDR3 consists of 14 residues. The V end was cut by 3 bases, the J end by 5 bases, with 13 bases between. The germline CDR1 and CDR2 sequences are KGHSH and LQKENI. The CDR3 protein is CASSPPMLAETQYF. CDR3 bases: TGTGCCAGCTCACCCCCGATGCTAGCGGAGACCCAGTACTTC.

V gene TRBV6-5 combines with J gene TRBJ2-5; D may be TRBD1 (5 bases). The germline gives CDR1 MNHEY, CDR2 SVGAGI. V lost 6 bases, J lost 4 bases, and 9 bases lay in between. The CDR3 contains 12 residues. This CDR3 is CASSWGPETQYF. The CDR3 nucleotides read TGTGCCAGCAGCTGGGGCCCAGAGACCCAGTACTTC.

The chain joins TRBV6-6 to TRBJ1-1; maybe TRBD1 (6 bases). Germline V gene data show CDR1 as MNHNY and CDR2 as SVGAGI (reference sequence). There are 13 residues in the CDR3. V dropped 8 bases and J dropped 5 bases, with 15 bases sitting between them. The CDR3 coding sequence is TGTGCCAGCTTCGGGGGGCAGGGAACTGAAGCTTTCTTT. Translating gives CASFGGQGTEAFF.

This chain links TRBV7-9 with TRBJ2-5; a possible D gene is TRBD2 (6 bases). The CDR3 loop spans 15 amino acids. Trimming shortened V by 10 bases and J by 0 bases, and 18 bases separated the two germline ends. Germline V gene data show CDR1 as SEHNR and CDR2 as FQNEAQ (reference sequence). The CDR3 DNA is TGTGCCACCAGACAACTCGCGGGGAACCAAGAGACCCAGTACTTC. Its protein product is CATRQLAGNQETQYF. The full variable domain, with the rest looked up from reference TRBV7-9 and TRBJ2-5, is DTGVSQNPRHKITKRGQNVTFRCDPISEHNRLYWYRQTLGQGPEFLTYFQNEAQLEKSRLLSDRFSAERPKGSFSTLEIQRTEQGDSAMYLCATRQLAGNQETQYFGPGTRLLVL.

The chain employs TRBV7-2 and TRBJ1-4, with 10 nucleotides matching TRBD1. The germline V gene encodes CDR1 SGHTA and CDR2 FQGNSA. The CDR3 loop spans 15 amino acids. V lost 5 bases to trimming and J lost 8 bases; unmatched junction nucleotides: 8. The CDR3 protein is CASSPQGQGWEKLFF. The CDR3 coding sequence is TGTGCCAGCAGCCCACAGGGACAGGGGTGGGAAAAACTGTTTTTT.

The genes are TRBV5-1 and TRBJ2-7; 7 positions agree with TRBD2. The CDR3 covers 12 residues. After removal of 5 bases from V and 4 bases from J, the junction contained 3 bases not matched to a gene. CDR1 is SGHRS, CDR2 YFSETQ, per germline. CDR3 in amino acids: CASSRGGYEQYF. The CDR3 nucleotides are TGCGCCAGCAGTAGGGGAGGGTACGAGCAGTACTTC.

V and J are TRBV6-4 and TRBJ2-2; the D gene is possibly TRBD2 (6 bases). V dropped 6 bases and J dropped 1 base, with 9 bases sitting between them. CDR3 size: 14 residues. CDR1 is MRHNA, CDR2 SNTAGT, per germline. The CDR3 bases are TGTGCCAGCAGGGAGGGATGGAACACCGGGGAGCTGTTTTTT. Translating it yields CASREGWNTGELFF.

The chain uses TRBV7-9 and TRBJ1-6; D might be TRBD1 (5 bases). There are 14 residues in the CDR3. Trimming cost V 2 bases and J 5 bases, with 7 bases left between them. CDR1 is SEHNR, CDR2 FQNEAQ, per germline (reference sequence). CDR3 sequence: CASSLRQNNSPLHF. The CDR3 DNA reads as TGTGCCAGCAGCTTACGACAGAATAATTCACCCCTCCACTTT.

The chain couples TRBV4-3 to TRBJ1-5; D is unresolved. This CDR3 is built from 13 residues. The V gene's germline CDR1 is LGHNA and CDR2 YSLEER. V was trimmed by 1 base and J by 5 bases, leaving 6 bases between them. The CDR3 DNA reads TGCGCCAGCAGCCAAGCCGGGGATCAGCCCCAGCATTTT. Translating it yields CASSQAGDQPQHF.

The chain uses TRBV11-2 and TRBJ1-2; 9 nucleotides agree with TRBD1. Looked up from germline, CDR1 is SGHAT and CDR2 is FQNNGV. CDR3 length: 16 amino acids. V gave up 5 bases and J gave up 2 bases; unmatched junction bases: 9. Here the CDR3 reads CASSTRTGVVNYGYTF. Written as DNA, the CDR3 is TGTGCCAGCAGCACCAGGACAGGGGTCGTAAACTATGGCTACACCTTC.

V gene TRBV28 combines with J gene TRBJ1-2; D gene uncertain. Germline V gives CDR1 MDHEN, CDR2 SYDVKM. V lost 8 bases, J lost 4 bases, and 17 bases lay in between. CDR3 length: 14 amino acids. The CDR3 is CASQSGNIPYGYTF. CDR3 DNA sequence: TGTGCCAGCCAATCGGGGAACATCCCCTATGGCTACACCTTC.

V is TRBV19 and J is TRBJ2-2; D ambiguous. V shed 3 bases and J shed 0 bases, with 5 bases lying between them. This CDR3 is 14 amino acids long. Per germline, CDR1 LNHDA and CDR2 SQIVND (reference sequence). CDR3 nucleotides: TGTGCCAGTAGTATTGGGACGAACACCGGGGAGCTGTTTTTT. Residues: CASSIGTNTGELFF.